These 16 T cell receptor beta chains came from one sample sequenced in a study of blood T cell repertoires in COVID-19. TCRdb keeps only in-frame clones here, not all; method: immunoSEQ multiplex PCR. The sample lists a few hundred thousand clones; around nine tenths were seen once. The sequencing sample was made of peripheral blood. The receptors come from a woman in her 40s who had recovered from COVID-19.

V usage is TRBV7-9 and J usage is TRBJ2-1; D ambiguous. Germline V gene data show CDR1 as SEHNR and CDR2 as FQNEAQ (reference sequence). The CDR3 contains 14 residues. V lost 3 bases, J lost 4 bases, and 10 bases lay in between. The CDR3 nucleotides are TGTGCCAGCAGCTTGGGTGGCGGATACAATGAGCAGTTCTTC. Translated: CASSLGGGYNEQFF.

V usage is TRBV12-5 and J usage is TRBJ1-5; 8 positions match TRBD1. CDR1 and CDR2 from the germline V gene are LGHNT and FRNRAP. The junction had 7 bases not matched to a gene; V was cut back by 0 bases and J by 9 bases. The CDR3 is 15 amino acids. The CDR3 spells CASGLVQGAPRPQHF. The DNA of the CDR3 is TGTGCTAGTGGTTTGGTCCAGGGGGCCCCAAGGCCCCAGCATTTT.

The V gene is TRBV6-5, the J gene TRBJ1-4, with 7 bases identical to TRBD1. Trimming cost V 7 bases and J 4 bases; bases outside gene matches: 6. The CDR3 has 14 residues. Germline CDR1 and CDR2: MNHEY and SVGAGI. DNA of the CDR3: TGTGCCAGCACCATCAGGGGGGATAATGAAAAACTGTTTTTT. Amino acid sequence: CASTIRGDNEKLFF.

This clone was detected only once. The rearrangement joins TRBV19 to TRBJ2-1; 7 positions agree with TRBD2. V lost 2 bases to trimming and J lost 7 bases; unmatched junction nucleotides: 8. The germline V gene encodes CDR1 LNHDA and CDR2 SQIVND (reference sequence). CDR3 size: 15 residues. The CDR3 reads CASSIMGGGVNEQFF. CDR3 sequence (DNA): TGTGCCAGTAGTATAATGGGGGGAGGGGTTAATGAGCAGTTCTTC.

V and J are TRBV6-2 or TRBV6-3 and TRBJ2-3; 7 bases are a match to TRBD2. V lost 2 bases, J lost 3 bases, and 5 bases stayed unmatched. CDR3 size: 15 residues. The germline V gene has CDR1 MNHEY and CDR2 SVGEGT. In DNA, the CDR3 is TGTGCCAGCAGTTACGGCGGGAGATGGACAGATACGCAGTATTTT. It specifies CASSYGGRWTDTQYF.

This clone was counted once. The V call is TRBV10-3, the J call TRBJ2-7; D is undetermined. Germline CDR1 is ENHRY and CDR2 is SYGVKD. Trimming shortened V by 0 bases and J by 5 bases, and 11 bases separated the two germline ends. The CDR3 totals 14 residues. The CDR3 is CAISESTGNHEQYF. As DNA, the CDR3 is TGTGCCATCAGTGAGTCGACGGGTAACCACGAGCAGTACTTC.

The rearrangement uses TRBV18 and TRBJ1-4; 8 positions agree with TRBD1. Germline CDR1 and CDR2: KGHSH and LQKENI. V trimming: 8 bases; J trimming: 8 bases; junction bases outside the gene matches: 19. The CDR3 is 17 residues long. CDR3 sequence (DNA): TGTGCCAGCACGCGGGACCGAACAGGGGGAATAAACGAAAAACTGTTTTTT. It is translated as CASTRDRTGGINEKLFF.

This chain joins TRBV5-1 and TRBJ2-7; 8 bases are a match to TRBD1. V was clipped by 1 base and J by 0 bases; unmatched bases: 12. The CDR3 covers 18 residues. Germline assignment: CDR1 SGHRS and CDR2 YFSETQ. The CDR3, as DNA: TGCGCCAGCAGCTTGAGCCCCATGGGACAGGTTTTCTCCTACGAGCAGTACTTC. Translating gives CASSLSPMGQVFSYEQYF.

This chain uses TRBV12-3 or TRBV12-4 with TRBJ2-5, with 8 bases matching TRBD1. The CDR3 loop spans 13 amino acids. With 7 bases clipped from V and 3 bases from J, the junction kept 4 bases outside the gene matches. The CDR3 DNA is TGTGCCAGCAACGCGGGACAGGAAGAGACCCAGTACTTC. Translating gives CASNAGQEETQYF.

The V gene is TRBV3-1 (or the pseudogene TRBV3-2), the J gene TRBJ1-6; a possible D gene is TRBD1 (6 bases). Deletions cut 6 bases from V and 2 bases from J, with 14 bases between. Germline CDR1 reads LGHDT; CDR2 reads YNNKEL (reference sequence). The CDR3 covers 16 residues. CDR3 nucleotide sequence: TGTGCCAGCAGTCAACAGGGTGGGGCCTATAATTCACCCCTCCACTTT. Translation: CASSQQGGAYNSPLHF.

This clone has only one observation. This chain uses TRBV25-1 with TRBJ2-2, with 7 bases matching TRBD1. Germline CDR1 MGHDK, CDR2 SYGVNS. The V gene end was trimmed by 5 bases and the J gene end by 6 bases; junction bases not matched to a gene: 9. CDR3 length: 15 residues. The CDR3 sequence: CASSPRTGLAGELFF. For the CDR3, the DNA is TGTGCCAGCAGTCCCCGGACAGGCCTCGCCGGGGAGCTGTTTTTT.

The chain links TRBV19 to TRBJ2-3, with 7 positions matching TRBD1. The germline gives CDR1 LNHDA, CDR2 SQIVND (reference sequence). This CDR3 contains 14 residues. After removal of 8 bases from V and 2 bases from J, the junction contained 7 bases not matched to a gene. The CDR3, as DNA: TGTGCCAGTTCCGCGGACAGGTCCACAGATACGCAGTATTTT. It translates to CASSADRSTDTQYF.

This clone was detected only once. The chain carries TRBV6-1 and TRBJ2-5, with 7 bases lining up with TRBD2. CDR1 and CDR2 from the germline V gene are MNHNS and SASEGT. The CDR3 sequence is 16 residues long. V gave up 3 bases and J gave up 5 bases; unmatched junction bases: 12. DNA for the CDR3: TGTGCCAGCAGTGATCCCGGGGCGGGAGTACGGGAGACCCAGTACTTC. This encodes CASSDPGAGVRETQYF.

The J gene is TRBJ2-1, the V gene TRBV18; D gene ambiguous. The V end lost 2 bases, the J end lost 0 bases, and 11 bases lay between the germline ends. The CDR3 totals 16 residues. CDR1 is KGHSH and CDR2 is LQKENI in the germline V gene. Here the CDR3 reads CASSPSVPSSYNEQFF. CDR3 in DNA: TGTGCCAGCTCACCATCCGTCCCTAGCTCCTACAATGAGCAGTTCTTC.

V gene TRBV11-1 combines with J gene TRBJ1-4; 7 bases line up with TRBD1. V shed 5 bases, J shed 5 bases, and the junction held 5 bases outside the gene matches. The CDR3 runs 14 residues. Germline V gene lookup returns CDR1 SGHAT and CDR2 FQDESV (reference sequence). For the CDR3, the DNA is TGTGCCAGCAGCGCGGGACAGACCAATGAAAAACTGTTTTTT. Its translation: CASSAGQTNEKLFF.

The V gene is TRBV7-2, the J gene TRBJ2-3, with 8 bases aligning to TRBD2. Trimming removed 5 bases from V and 0 bases from J; junction bases left unmatched: 4. Germline V gives CDR1 SGHTA, CDR2 FQGNSA. This CDR3 is 15 amino acids long. CDR3 residues: CASSNGLASTDTQYF. The CDR3 nucleotides are TGTGCCAGCAGCAACGGACTAGCCAGCACAGATACGCAGTATTTT.